This TCR beta chain came from a study of cytomegalovirus exposure and HLA in healthy donors. Vbeta (60) and Jbeta (13) primers were used in the PCR. Measured with immunoSEQ multiplex PCR; TCRdb has only the in-frame clones, and not every one. In the table there are 120,000 or so clones, approximately 74% of which are singletons. With regard to this clone: Its specificity is not known.

Regarding the study as a whole: Cytomegalovirus-associated status was assigned to about 160 TCR beta chains.

The CDR3 runs to 14 residues. V dropped 5 bases and J dropped 5 bases, with 15 bases sitting between them. Looked up from germline, CDR1 is MNHNS and CDR2 is SASEGT. The sequence came from a woman in her 50s in good health and CMV-seropositive. Sequencing used PBMCs. This chain uses TRBV6-1 with TRBJ2-5, with D possibly TRBD1 on 7 matching bases. CDR3 protein: CASSKTTGRETQYF. For the CDR3, the DNA is TGTGCCAGCAGTAAAACGACAGGGAGGGAGACCCAGTACTTC.